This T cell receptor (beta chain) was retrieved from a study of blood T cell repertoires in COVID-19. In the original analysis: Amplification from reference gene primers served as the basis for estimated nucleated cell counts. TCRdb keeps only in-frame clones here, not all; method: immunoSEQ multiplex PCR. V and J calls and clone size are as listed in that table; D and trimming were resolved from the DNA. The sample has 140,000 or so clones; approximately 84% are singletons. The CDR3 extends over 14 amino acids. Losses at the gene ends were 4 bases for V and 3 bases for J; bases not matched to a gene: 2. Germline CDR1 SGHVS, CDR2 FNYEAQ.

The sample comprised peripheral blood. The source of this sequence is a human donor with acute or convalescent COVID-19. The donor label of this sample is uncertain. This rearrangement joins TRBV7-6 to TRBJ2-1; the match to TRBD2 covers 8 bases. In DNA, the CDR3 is TGTGCCAGCAGCTCCCGGGGGGGCTACAATGAGCAGTTCTTC. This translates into CASSSRGGYNEQFF.